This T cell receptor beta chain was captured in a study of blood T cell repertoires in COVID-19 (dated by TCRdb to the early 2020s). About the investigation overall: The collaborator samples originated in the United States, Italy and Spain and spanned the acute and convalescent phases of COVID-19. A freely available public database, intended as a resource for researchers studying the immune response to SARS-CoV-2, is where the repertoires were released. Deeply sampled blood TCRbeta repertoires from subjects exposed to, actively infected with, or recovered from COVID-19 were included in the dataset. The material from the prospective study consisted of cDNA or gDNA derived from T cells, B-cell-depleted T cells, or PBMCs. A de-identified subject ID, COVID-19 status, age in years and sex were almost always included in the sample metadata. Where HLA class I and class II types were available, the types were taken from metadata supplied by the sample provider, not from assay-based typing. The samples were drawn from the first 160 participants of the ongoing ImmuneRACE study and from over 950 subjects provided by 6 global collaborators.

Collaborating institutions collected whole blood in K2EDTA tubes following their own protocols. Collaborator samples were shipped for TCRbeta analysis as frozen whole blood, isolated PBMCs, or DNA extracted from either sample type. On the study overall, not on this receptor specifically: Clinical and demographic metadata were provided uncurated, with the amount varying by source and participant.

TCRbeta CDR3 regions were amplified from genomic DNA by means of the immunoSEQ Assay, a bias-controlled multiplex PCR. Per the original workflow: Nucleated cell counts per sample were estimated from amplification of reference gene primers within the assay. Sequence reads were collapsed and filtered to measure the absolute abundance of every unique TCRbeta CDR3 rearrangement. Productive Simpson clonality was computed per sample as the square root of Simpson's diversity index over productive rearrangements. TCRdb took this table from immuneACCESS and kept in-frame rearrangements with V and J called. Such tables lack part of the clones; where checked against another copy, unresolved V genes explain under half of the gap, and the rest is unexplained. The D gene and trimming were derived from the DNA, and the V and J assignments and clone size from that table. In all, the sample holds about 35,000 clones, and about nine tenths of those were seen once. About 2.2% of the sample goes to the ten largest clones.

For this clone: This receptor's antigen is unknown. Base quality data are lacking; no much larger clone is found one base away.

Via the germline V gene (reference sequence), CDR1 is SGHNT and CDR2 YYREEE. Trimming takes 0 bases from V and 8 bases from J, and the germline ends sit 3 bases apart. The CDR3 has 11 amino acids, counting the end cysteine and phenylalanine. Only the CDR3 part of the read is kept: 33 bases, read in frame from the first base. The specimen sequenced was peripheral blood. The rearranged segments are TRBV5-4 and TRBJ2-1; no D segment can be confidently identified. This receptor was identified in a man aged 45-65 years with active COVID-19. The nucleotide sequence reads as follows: TGTGCCAGCAGCTTGGTAGATGAGCAGTTCTTC. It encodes CASSLVDEQFF.